What follows are 24 T cell receptor beta chains derived from one specimen sequenced in a study of blood T cell repertoires in COVID-19. Clones were sequenced by immunoSEQ multiplex PCR, and TCRdb holds only the in-frame ones, with some missing. Here the sample spans about 140,000 clones, about four fifths being singletons. Sequencing used peripheral blood. Receptors originate from a man between 65 and 79 years old who had recovered from COVID-19.

The V gene is TRBV29-1, the J gene TRBJ2-2; D may be TRBD1 (5 bases). With 6 bases removed from V and 0 bases from J, the gap between germline ends came to 8 bases. Germline V gives CDR1 SQVTM, CDR2 ANQGSEA. CDR3 length: 13 amino acids. Written as DNA, the CDR3 is TGCAGCGTGGACATGACGAACACCGGGGAGCTGTTTTTT. Its translation: CSVDMTNTGELFF.

The chain has TRBV20-1 and TRBJ2-5; TRBD2 matches 7 bases. The ends lost 5 bases at V and 5 bases at J; junction bases unmatched: 2. The CDR3 is 11 residues long. CDR1 and CDR2 from the germline V gene are DFQATT and SNEGSKA (reference sequence). CDR3 region: CSADGGETQYF. The CDR3 DNA is TGCAGTGCTGACGGGGGGGAGACCCAGTACTTC.

The chain is built from TRBV7-2 and TRBJ2-7, with 9 bases lining up with TRBD1. Germline trimming cut 1 base from V and 6 bases from J; bases unmatched to any gene: 4. The CDR3 contains 14 residues. The germline V gene encodes CDR1 SGHTA and CDR2 FQGNSA. The CDR3 loop is CASSLGTGDSEQYF. As DNA, the CDR3 is TGTGCCAGCAGCTTAGGGACAGGGGATAGCGAGCAGTACTTC.

This chain joins TRBV23-1 and TRBJ2-1; possibly TRBD2 for D (6 bases). TRBV23-1 is noted as an ORF with a role that remains uncertain. Trimming took off 1 base at V and 2 bases at J, with 15 bases between the two ends. This CDR3 has 17 residues. The CDR3 region is CASSQFRRGYAYNEQFF. The CDR3 DNA is TGCGCCAGCAGTCAATTTAGGAGGGGTTACGCCTACAATGAGCAGTTCTTC.

The chain links TRBV5-6 to TRBJ2-7; tentative D call: TRBD1 (6 bases). Germline values: CDR1 SGHDT, CDR2 YYEEEE. V was pared by 3 bases and J by 0 bases, with 16 bases between. This CDR3 region has 16 residues. The CDR3 loop is CASSSLGTMSSYEQYF. CDR3 coding DNA: TGTGCCAGCAGCTCATTAGGGACAATGAGCTCCTACGAGCAGTACTTC.

The V call is TRBV10-3, the J call TRBJ2-2; 12 nucleotides line up with TRBD2. In germline, CDR1 is ENHRY, CDR2 SYGVKD. V lost 3 bases and J lost 9; bases outside the gene matches: 5. This CDR3 comprises 15 residues. CDR3 residues: CAISDWTSGIWELFF. The CDR3 DNA reads as TGTGCCATCAGTGATTGGACTAGCGGGATTTGGGAGCTGTTTTTT.

V gene TRBV6-5 combines with J gene TRBJ2-2; no firm D call. The CDR3 contains 13 residues. V was clipped by 0 bases and J by 3 bases, with 2 bases between them. The germline V gene encodes CDR1 MNHEY and CDR2 SVGAGI. The CDR3, as DNA: TGTGCCAGCAGTTACTCCTACACCGGGGAGCTGTTTTTT. It codes for CASSYSYTGELFF.

This clone turned up a few times. The chain combines TRBV29-1 with TRBJ2-1, with TRBD2 as a possible D gene (5 bases). Trimming left V 4 bases short and J 0 bases short, with 16 bases between. Germline V gives CDR1 SQVTM, CDR2 ANQGSEA. There are 16 residues in the CDR3. CDR3 region: CSVGGYSRSSYNEQFF. In nucleotides, the CDR3 is TGCAGCGTTGGAGGGTATTCTAGGAGCTCCTACAATGAGCAGTTCTTC.

Here the CDR3 reads CASSLYPGMSNQPQHF. The CDR3 nucleotides are TGTGCCAGCAGTTTATACCCAGGGATGAGCAATCAGCCCCAGCATTTT. The rearrangement uses TRBV27 and TRBJ1-5; weak D call: TRBD1 (5 bases). This CDR3 has 16 residues. CDR1 MNHEY and CDR2 SMNVEV come from the germline V gene (reference sequence). Trimming shortened V by 1 base and J by 1 base, and 11 bases separated the two germline ends.

The chain is built from TRBV6-5 and TRBJ2-3; 7 bases line up with TRBD1. CDR1 MNHEY and CDR2 SVGAGI come from the germline V gene. The ends lost 5 bases at V and 2 bases at J; junction bases unmatched: 4. The CDR3 consists of 14 residues. The CDR3, as DNA: TGTGCCAGCAGTAGGGGGCTGTACACAGATACGCAGTATTTT. Its protein is CASSRGLYTDTQYF.

The chain couples TRBV11-3 to TRBJ2-3; 9 positions match TRBD2. Germline lookup yields CDR1 SGHNT and CDR2 YENEEA. J was trimmed by 2 bases and V by 5 bases; bases with no gene match: 17. CDR3 length: 19 amino acids. DNA of the CDR3: TGTGCCAGCAGCCCCACTCTAAGTTGCGGGAGGGGACACACAGATACGCAGTATTTT. Translating gives CASSPTLSCGRGHTDTQYF. Combining the CDR3 with reference TRBV11-3 and TRBJ2-3 gives the whole variable domain EAGVVQSPRYKIIEKKQPVAFWCNPISGHNTLYWYLQNLGQGPELLIRYENEEAVDDSQLPKDRFSAERLKGVDSTLKIQPAELGDSAVYLCASSPTLSCGRGHTDTQYFGPGTRLTVL.

The V gene is TRBV15, the J gene TRBJ2-5; tentative D call: TRBD2 (5 bases). V was shortened by 1 base and J by 5 bases, with 11 bases between the two germline ends. The CDR3 has 14 residues. Germline assignment: CDR1 LNHNV and CDR2 YYDKDF (reference sequence). CDR3 DNA: TGTGCCACCAGCAGAGGGCGGGTCGACGAGACCCAGTACTTC. This gives the protein CATSRGRVDETQYF.

The gene calls are TRBV5-1 and TRBJ2-2; D is possibly TRBD2 (5 bases). CDR3 size: 16 residues. V was shortened by 3 bases and J by 0 bases, with 12 bases between the two germline ends. The germline CDR1 and CDR2 sequences are SGHRS and YFSETQ. The DNA of the CDR3 is TGCGCCAGCAGCTCGACTACAGCGGCGAACACCGGGGAGCTGTTTTTT. It codes for CASSSTTAANTGELFF.

The table lists this clone with a few counts. The chain combines TRBV6-5 with TRBJ1-2; D is possibly TRBD1 (6 bases). V was shortened by 2 bases and J by 6 bases, with 10 bases between the two germline ends. This CDR3 comprises 13 residues. Germline V gene data show CDR1 as MNHEY and CDR2 as SVGAGI. The CDR3 loop reads CASSYVAGDGYTF. In nucleotides, the CDR3 is TGTGCCAGCAGTTACGTCGCAGGGGATGGCTACACCTTC.

Written as DNA, the CDR3 is TGTGCCAGTGGTTCCCCGCGAGCGAACACCGGGGAGCTGTTTTTT. Translation gives CASGSPRANTGELFF. The chain uses TRBV19 and TRBJ2-2; no clear D gene. V lost 8 bases and J lost 0, with 13 bases in between. In germline, CDR1 is LNHDA, CDR2 SQIVND (reference sequence). The CDR3 covers 15 residues. Full variable domain (missing parts from reference TRBV19 and TRBJ2-2): DGGITQSPKYLFRKEGQNVTLSCEQNLNHDAMYWYRQDPGQGLRLIYYSQIVNDFQKGDIAEGYSVSREKKESFPLTVTSAQKNPTAFYLCASGSPRANTGELFFGEGSRLTVL.

The chain uses TRBV2 and TRBJ2-1; tentatively, D is TRBD2 (5 bases). The CDR3 runs 13 residues. Trimming pared 7 bases from V and 6 bases from J, leaving 13 bases between. Germline V gives CDR1 SNHLY, CDR2 FYNNEI. The CDR3 sequence: CASTTDWINEQFF. The CDR3 bases are TGTGCCAGCACTACGGACTGGATCAATGAGCAGTTCTTC.

The gene calls are TRBV5-5 and TRBJ1-4; tentatively, D is TRBD1 (6 bases). V lost 4 bases and J lost 12, with 19 bases in between. The CDR3 sequence is 14 residues long. The germline V gene has CDR1 SGHKS and CDR2 YYEKEE (reference sequence). The CDR3 here is CASSPDRGGFELFF. For the CDR3, the DNA is TGTGCCAGCAGCCCAGATAGGGGGGGCTTTGAACTGTTTTTT.

Many counts were recorded for this clone. J is TRBJ2-3 and V is TRBV10-3, with 11 positions matching TRBD2. V shed 4 bases, J shed 5 bases, and the junction held 5 bases outside the gene matches. The germline gives CDR1 ENHRY, CDR2 SYGVKD. There are 15 residues in the CDR3. CDR3 DNA sequence: TGTGCCATCAGTGGGACTAGCGGGCAGGGAGATACGCAGTATTTT. Translated, it gives CAISGTSGQGDTQYF.

CDR3 in DNA: TGTGCCAGCAGCTTAGTGGGACTAGCGGGAGGACCTGAGCAGTTCTTC. It translates to CASSLVGLAGGPEQFF. V is TRBV11-2 and J is TRBJ2-1; 15 nucleotides match TRBD2. The germline gives CDR1 SGHAT, CDR2 FQNNGV. V shed 1 base and J 9 bases; nucleotides not matched to a gene: 4. The length of the CDR3 is 16 residues.

The genes are TRBV2 and TRBJ2-7; TRBD2 might be the D (6 bases). This CDR3 contains 14 residues. Germline CDR1 reads SNHLY; CDR2 reads FYNNEI. V lost 8 bases and J 2 bases, leaving 16 bases between the germline ends. Here the CDR3 reads CASRGPGLAYEQYF. CDR3 bases: TGTGCCAGCCGGGGTCCGGGACTGGCCTACGAGCAGTACTTC.

The chain carries TRBV5-5 and TRBJ2-4; D call uncertain. The V gene's germline CDR1 is SGHKS and CDR2 YYEKEE (reference sequence). V lost 0 bases and J lost 3, with 7 bases in between. This CDR3 is 14 amino acids long. The CDR3 DNA is TGTGCCAGCAGCTTGGTCAGAAGCAAAAACATTCAGTACTTC. Amino acid sequence: CASSLVRSKNIQYF.

This clone has only a few counts. This sequence joins TRBV7-2 and TRBJ1-2, with D maybe TRBD1 (6 bases). Looked up from germline, CDR1 is SGHTA and CDR2 is FQGNSA. The CDR3 extends over 14 amino acids. V dropped 5 bases and J dropped 4 bases, with 14 bases sitting between them. CDR3 amino acids: CASSANRALYGYTF. Written as DNA, the CDR3 is TGTGCCAGCAGCGCCAACAGGGCGCTCTATGGCTACACCTTC.

This rearrangement joins TRBV28 to TRBJ1-2, with TRBD1 identical over 11 bases. V gave up 2 bases and J gave up 4 bases; unmatched junction bases: 6. Germline CDR1 is MDHEN and CDR2 is SYDVKM. The CDR3 is 16 residues long. The CDR3, as DNA: TGTGCCAGCAGTTTAGGCGGGACAGGGGGGACCTATGGCTACACCTTC. It translates to CASSLGGTGGTYGYTF.

The genes are TRBV3-1 (or the pseudogene TRBV3-2) and TRBJ2-5; TRBD1 agrees at 12 bases. With V trimmed by 0 bases and J by 5 bases, 10 bases remained unmatched. Germline CDR1 is LGHDT and CDR2 is YNNKEL (reference sequence). This CDR3 has 18 amino acids. CDR3: CASSQDPGTGGRLETQYF. In DNA form, the CDR3 reads TGTGCCAGCAGCCAAGATCCAGGGACAGGGGGCCGGTTGGAGACCCAGTACTTC.